This TCR beta chain is from a study of blood T cell repertoires in COVID-19. The table came from immunoSEQ multiplex PCR; TCRdb's copy has only in-frame clones and leaves some out. Of roughly 150,000 clones listed, about 80% are singletons. The origin of this receptor is a man aged 60 to 75 with acute or convalescent COVID-19. The specimen sequenced was peripheral blood.

The CDR3 spells CASSVQGTSSYEQYF. For the CDR3, the DNA is TGCGCCAGCAGCGTACAGGGGACTAGCTCCTACGAGCAGTACTTC. This chain uses TRBV5-1 with TRBJ2-7; D may be TRBD2 (8 bases). With 4 bases removed from V and 0 bases from J, the gap between germline ends came to 14 bases. The V gene's germline CDR1 is SGHRS and CDR2 YFSETQ. This CDR3 region has 15 residues.